This T cell receptor (beta chain) stems from a study of T cell repertoires in cytomegalovirus infection. The overall study: Alongside well-studied HLA-B-restricted CMV epitopes, recently identified HLA-C-restricted CMV epitopes were also used. A matching HLA type, together with CMV infection, was signaled by public TCR beta signatures.

MiXCR was run by TCRdb on the reads, yielding one entry per CDR3 protein. Of around 71,000 distinct CDR3 sequences listed, around 42% are singletons. As concerns this clonotype: As yet, its antigen is unknown.

Findings and limits, study-wide: The cumulative frequency of public TCR beta families identified carriers of CMV plus the relevant HLA. In two of eight donors, the top clonotype was HLA-C-restricted CMV-specific.

Trimming pared 3 bases from V and 0 bases from J, leaving 8 bases between. Germline CDR1 and CDR2: SNHLY and FYNNEI. This CDR3 has 14 amino acids. This specimen consisted of CD8+ T cells from cultured PBMCs, obtained from culture after CMV antigen stimulation. The receptor's source is a human donor in good health (CMV status not recorded). Some clones in this sample may be carry-over from other donors' samples. The V call is TRBV2, the J call TRBJ1-1; possible D gene TRBD1, 5 bases. CDR3: CASSDRDMNTEAFF. The CDR3 DNA reads TGTGCCAGCAGTGACAGGGATATGAACACTGAAGCTTTCTTT.